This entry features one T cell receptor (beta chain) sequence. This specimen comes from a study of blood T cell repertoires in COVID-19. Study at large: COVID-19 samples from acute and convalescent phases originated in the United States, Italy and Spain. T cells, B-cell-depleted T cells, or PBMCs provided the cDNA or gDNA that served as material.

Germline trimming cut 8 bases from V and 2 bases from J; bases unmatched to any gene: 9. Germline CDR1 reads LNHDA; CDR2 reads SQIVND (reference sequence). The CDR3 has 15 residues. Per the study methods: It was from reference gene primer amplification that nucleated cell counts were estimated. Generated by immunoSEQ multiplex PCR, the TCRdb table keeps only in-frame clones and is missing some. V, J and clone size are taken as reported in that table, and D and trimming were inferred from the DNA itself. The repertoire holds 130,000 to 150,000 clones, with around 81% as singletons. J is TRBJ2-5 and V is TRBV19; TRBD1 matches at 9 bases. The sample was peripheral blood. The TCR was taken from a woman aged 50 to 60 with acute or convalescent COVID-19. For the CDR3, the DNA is TGTGCCAGTTCAGAAACCGGGACAGGGCAAGAGACCCAGTACTTC. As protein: CASSETGTGQETQYF. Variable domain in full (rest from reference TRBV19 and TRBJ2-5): DGGITQSPKYLFRKEGQNVTLSCEQNLNHDAMYWYRQDPGQGLRLIYYSQIVNDFQKGDIAEGYSVSREKKESFPLTVTSAQKNPTAFYLCASSETGTGQETQYFGPGTRLLVL.